The 8 T cell receptor beta chains below come from one sample, sequenced in a study of vaccination effects on CD4 cells after COVID-19. Antigen-specific CD4+ T cells were expanded with viral peptide pools in the ViraFEST assay before sequencing. When less than 13 days of culture had elapsed, CD4+ T cells were isolated. Vaccination of participants consisted of two doses of either the BNT162b2 or mRNA-1273 vaccine. No antigen is known for these receptors. TCRdb's table, derived via immunoSEQ multiplex PCR, lists solely in-frame clones and lacks some. The sample carries 80,000 to 95,000 clones, 60% to 80% recorded once. Sequencing used CD4+ T cells from PBMCs cultured with HCoV-OC43 spike peptides, obtained after COVID-19 vaccination. This sample's subset: HCoV-OC43 spike overlapping peptide pool stimulation. All receptors derive from a human donor who received a COVID-19 vaccine.

Regarding this clone: At one end, the junction sequence differs from germline, possibly due to a read error. The J gene is TRBJ2-1, the V gene TRBV9; D is unclear. CDR1 is SGDLS and CDR2 is YYNGEE in the germline V gene. This CDR3 has 11 amino acids. The CDR3 protein is CASGYYDEQFF. The CDR3 DNA is TGTGCCAGCGGCTACTACGATGAGCAGTTCTTC.

The genes are TRBV19 and TRBJ2-1, with 13 bases aligning to TRBD2. V lost 6 bases and J lost 6; bases outside the gene matches: 11. Germline CDR1 is LNHDA and CDR2 is SQIVND (reference sequence). The CDR3 sequence is 17 residues long. CDR3 DNA: TGTGCCAGTAGCCACCAGGCGGGACTAGCGGGGCTCAATGAGCAGTTCTTC. Protein: CASSHQAGLAGLNEQFF.

This chain joins TRBV6-6 and TRBJ2-1; 9 bases agree with TRBD2. This CDR3 is 13 amino acids long. With V trimmed by 2 bases and J by 7 bases, 0 bases remained unmatched. Germline CDR1 MNHNY, CDR2 SVGAGI (reference sequence). CDR3 in amino acids: CASSYTSGNEQFF. CDR3 DNA: TGTGCCAGCAGTTACACTAGCGGGAATGAGCAGTTCTTC.

This clone appeared a single time. The J gene is TRBJ1-3, the V gene TRBV5-1; D is unclear. Trimming took 0 bases from V and 3 from J, leaving 7 bases between them. CDR1 SGHRS and CDR2 YFSETQ come from the germline V gene. The CDR3 covers 14 residues. CDR3 residues: CASSLDEIGNTIYF. The DNA for the CDR3 is TGCGCCAGCAGCTTGGATGAAATTGGAAACACCATATATTTT.

J is TRBJ2-1 and V is TRBV6-5; 11 nucleotides align to TRBD1. The CDR3 length is 13 residues. The V and J ends lost 11 bases and 3 bases, in that order; junction bases with no gene match: 3. The germline CDR1 and CDR2 sequences are MNHEY and SVGAGI. The CDR3: CAGGQGGYNEQFF. The CDR3 DNA reads as TGTGCCGGGGGACAGGGGGGCTACAATGAGCAGTTCTTC.

V usage is TRBV5-1 and J usage is TRBJ2-7; unclear D gene. CDR1 and CDR2 from the germline V gene are SGHRS and YFSETQ. There are 13 residues in the CDR3. Trimming stripped 4 bases from V and 6 bases from J, with 14 bases between. The CDR3 sequence: CASSLPSAVEQYV. In DNA form, the CDR3 reads TGCGCCAGCAGCCTACCGTCGGCCGTCGAGCAGTACGTC.

This chain connects TRBV5-4 to TRBJ1-2, with D possibly TRBD1 on 6 matching bases. Between the trimmed V and J ends, which lost 4 bases and 8 bases, there was a span of 18 bases. Germline V CDR1 and CDR2: SGHNT, YYREEE (reference sequence). This CDR3 region has 14 residues. The DNA of the CDR3 is TGTGCCAGCAGCGCGGTGGGGGGGCGCGTGGGCTACACCTTC. Protein sequence: CASSAVGGRVGYTF.

In DNA form, the CDR3 reads TGTGCCAGTGGGCTAACACTTAATTCACCCCTCCACTTT. Encoded protein: CASGLTLNSPLHF. The chain is built from TRBV19 and TRBJ1-6; D uncertain. The germline gives CDR1 LNHDA, CDR2 SQIVND (reference sequence). V lost 8 bases to trimming and J lost 6 bases, with 11 bases between them. This CDR3 comprises 13 residues.